These 24 T cell receptor beta chains came from one sample sequenced in a study of PD-1 blockade in classical Hodgkin lymphoma. Sequencing used immunoSEQ multiplex PCR; TCRdb keeps in-frame clones, though not all of them. The table includes approximately 14,000 clones, roughly 80% detected once. Time point here: cycle 4 day 1 (C4D1), after around six weeks of nivolumab. Every patient was affected by relapse after autologous stem cell transplantation, while exposure to brentuximab vedotin was not uniform. This material consisted of peripheral blood mononuclear cells (PBMCs), taken before the fourth cycle of nivolumab. These receptors came from a human donor with classical Hodgkin lymphoma.

Here the CDR3 DNA reads TGTGCCAGCAGCTCGTTCCCCAGGGGACGAAACACTGAAGCTTTCTTT. Translation gives CASSSFPRGRNTEAFF. The V and J genes are TRBV7-2 and TRBJ1-1; weak D call: TRBD1 (6 bases). Trimming removed 4 bases from V and 2 bases from J, with 17 bases in between. This CDR3 has 16 amino acids. Per the germline V gene, CDR1 is SGHTA and CDR2 is FQGNSA. The full variable domain, in which reference TRBV7-2 and TRBJ1-1 provide the parts outside the CDR3, is GAGVSQSPSNKVTEKGKDVELRCDPISGHTALYWYRQSLGQGLEFLIYFQGNSAPDKSGLPSDRFSAERTGGSVSTLTIQRTQQEDSAVYLCASSSFPRGRNTEAFFGQGTRLTVV.

The J gene is TRBJ1-1, the V gene TRBV28; 9 nucleotides agree with TRBD1. The CDR3 is 13 residues long. V trimming: 6 bases; J trimming: 4 bases; junction bases outside the gene matches: 3. Germline CDR1 reads MDHEN; CDR2 reads SYDVKM. CDR3 sequence: CASRMDRGTEAFF. As DNA, the CDR3 is TGTGCCAGCAGGATGGACAGGGGCACTGAAGCTTTCTTT.

The V call is TRBV6-4, the J call TRBJ1-1, with 7 bases aligning to TRBD1. This CDR3 has 13 residues. Germline V gene data show CDR1 as MRHNA and CDR2 as SNTAGT. Trimming removed 8 bases from V and 1 base from J; junction bases left unmatched: 4. CDR3 loop: CASADRSNTEAFF. In DNA, the CDR3 is TGTGCCAGCGCGGACAGGTCGAACACTGAAGCTTTCTTT.

This sequence joins TRBV2 and TRBJ2-7; tentative D call: TRBD1 (6 bases). Looked up from germline, CDR1 is SNHLY and CDR2 is FYNNEI. The CDR3 is 12 amino acids. Trimming removed 8 bases at V and 1 base at J, with 9 bases between. For the CDR3, the DNA is TGTGCCAGCTGCGGACAGTCCTACGAGCAGTACTTC. It yields the protein CASCGQSYEQYF.

This clone has more than one count but fewer than ten. The chain combines TRBV2 with TRBJ2-5; D is undetermined. The CDR3 spans 11 residues. V gave up 2 bases and J gave up 10 bases, with 8 bases separating them. Germline CDR1 reads SNHLY; CDR2 reads FYNNEI. The CDR3 loop reads CASSERARQYF. Here the CDR3 DNA reads TGTGCCAGCAGTGAAAGGGCCCGCCAGTACTTC. Combining the CDR3 with reference TRBV2 and TRBJ2-5 gives the whole variable domain EPEVTQTPSHQVTQMGQEVILRCVPISNHLYFYWYRQILGQKVEFLVSFYNNEISEKSEIFDDQFSVERPDGSNFTLKIRSTKLEDSAMYFCASSERARQYFGPGTRLLVL.

The rearrangement links TRBV6-5 to TRBJ1-5; a weak D match, TRBD1 (6 bases). The ends were cut back, 10 bases at V and 0 bases at J, with 10 bases in the middle. Looked up from germline, CDR1 is MNHEY and CDR2 is SVGAGI. The CDR3 extends over 13 amino acids. The CDR3 here is CATGQYSNQPQHF. The CDR3 DNA reads TGTGCCACCGGACAGTATAGCAATCAGCCCCAGCATTTT.

This sequence joins TRBV19 and TRBJ2-1, with a possible D match to TRBD1 (6 bases). The germline gives CDR1 LNHDA, CDR2 SQIVND (reference sequence). V was pared by 0 bases and J by 4 bases, with 10 bases between. The CDR3 spans 15 residues. In DNA, the CDR3 is TGTGCCAGTAGTATAGACAGGGGCGGGTACAATGAGCAGTTCTTC. The encoded protein is CASSIDRGGYNEQFF.

The rearrangement links TRBV29-1 to TRBJ2-7; possibly TRBD2 for D (5 bases). The V gene lost 0 bases and the J gene lost 2 bases, with 8 bases spanning the gap. This CDR3 has 13 amino acids. Looked up from germline, CDR1 is SQVTM and CDR2 is ANQGSEA. CDR3 bases: TGCAGCGTTGAAGATCGGGAACCCTACGAGCAGTACTTC. Translated: CSVEDREPYEQYF.

This chain connects TRBV9 to TRBJ1-2; no clear D gene. The ends were cut back, 3 bases at V and 7 bases at J, with 22 bases in the middle. The CDR3 extends over 16 amino acids. Germline V lookup: CDR1 SGDLS, CDR2 YYNGEE. The CDR3 DNA follows: TGTGCCAGCAGCGCTTCCGAGAACCTCGGTTGGGGTGGCTACACCTTC. It is translated as CASSASENLGWGGYTF.

This chain's CDR3 is CASSQAVAQGAADEQYF. The DNA of the CDR3 is TGTGCCAGCAGCCAAGCGGTGGCACAGGGGGCCGCGGATGAGCAGTACTTC. The chain employs TRBV4-2 and TRBJ2-7, with 9 nucleotides matching TRBD1. The germline CDR1 and CDR2 sequences are LGHNA and YNFKEQ. The CDR3 covers 17 residues. V shed 1 base and J 7 bases; nucleotides not matched to a gene: 14.

This clone was seen once. The rearrangement joins TRBV2 to TRBJ2-6; possible D gene TRBD1, 6 bases. CDR3 length: 18 residues. Trimming stripped 2 bases from V and 2 bases from J, with 16 bases between. Germline CDR1 SNHLY, CDR2 FYNNEI. The CDR3: CASSEFGLQGAGANVLTF. In DNA, the CDR3 is TGTGCCAGCAGTGAATTCGGCTTACAGGGAGCTGGGGCCAACGTCCTGACTTTC. The whole variable domain, filled in from reference TRBV2 and TRBJ2-6, reads EPEVTQTPSHQVTQMGQEVILRCVPISNHLYFYWYRQILGQKVEFLVSFYNNEISEKSEIFDDQFSVERPDGSNFTLKIRSTKLEDSAMYFCASSEFGLQGAGANVLTFGAGSRLTVL.

This chain links TRBV19 with TRBJ2-2; D may be TRBD1 (6 bases). CDR3 length: 15 amino acids. In germline, CDR1 is LNHDA, CDR2 SQIVND (reference sequence). The ends were cut back, 6 bases at V and 1 base at J, with 12 bases in the middle. This CDR3 is CASRKDRMNTGELFF. CDR3 coding DNA: TGTGCCAGTAGAAAAGACAGGATGAACACCGGGGAGCTGTTTTTT. Filled out from reference TRBV19 and TRBJ2-2, the complete variable domain reads DGGITQSPKYLFRKEGQNVTLSCEQNLNHDAMYWYRQDPGQGLRLIYYSQIVNDFQKGDIAEGYSVSREKKESFPLTVTSAQKNPTAFYLCASRKDRMNTGELFFGEGSRLTVL.

The CDR3 region is CASSSTPGQGYGYTF. The CDR3 DNA sequence: TGTGCCAGCAGTTCAACCCCAGGGCAGGGGTATGGCTACACCTTC. The rearrangement uses TRBV7-9 and TRBJ1-2; D is possibly TRBD1 (6 bases). CDR1 SEHNR and CDR2 FQNEAQ come from the germline V gene (reference sequence). The germline V and J ends were trimmed by 6 bases and 5 bases, with 19 bases remaining between them. This CDR3 is 15 amino acids long.

The chain uses TRBV4-2 and TRBJ1-1; no clear D. This CDR3 is 15 amino acids long. Germline V lookup: CDR1 LGHNA, CDR2 YNFKEQ. Trimming removed 0 bases at V and 0 bases at J, with 8 bases between. The CDR3 DNA follows: TGTGCCAGCAGCCAAGATGGAGCTATGAACACTGAAGCTTTCTTT. Its protein is CASSQDGAMNTEAFF.

CDR3 DNA: TGTGCCAGCCGACAGGGGGTGAGCACTGAAGCTTTCTTT. It yields the protein CASRQGVSTEAFF. This chain connects TRBV19 to TRBJ1-1; TRBD1 agrees at 9 bases. With V trimmed by 9 bases and J by 4 bases, 6 bases remained unmatched. The CDR3 is made up of 13 amino acids. Looked up from germline, CDR1 is LNHDA and CDR2 is SQIVND (reference sequence). Based on the CDR3 plus reference TRBV19 and TRBJ1-1, the full variable domain is DGGITQSPKYLFRKEGQNVTLSCEQNLNHDAMYWYRQDPGQGLRLIYYSQIVNDFQKGDIAEGYSVSREKKESFPLTVTSAQKNPTAFYLCASRQGVSTEAFFGQGTRLTVV.

The rearrangement uses TRBV19 and TRBJ2-1, with D possibly being TRBD2 (6 bases). Germline V gives CDR1 LNHDA, CDR2 SQIVND (reference sequence). The CDR3 has 15 amino acids. V lost 3 bases and J lost 9, with 18 bases in between. This CDR3 reads CASSISPGRRGEQFF. DNA of the CDR3: TGTGCCAGTAGTATTTCCCCAGGGCGGCGGGGTGAGCAGTTCTTC.

A few counts support this clone. The chain joins TRBV9 to TRBJ2-5, with a possible D match to TRBD1 (6 bases). The germline V and J ends were trimmed by 3 bases and 5 bases, with 11 bases remaining between them. The germline gives CDR1 SGDLS, CDR2 YYNGEE. The CDR3 is made up of 13 amino acids. The CDR3 here is CASSAWGRETQYF. CDR3 DNA sequence: TGTGCCAGCAGCGCTTGGGGGCGGGAGACCCAGTACTTC.

This chain uses TRBV7-3 with TRBJ2-2; D is undetermined. The germline V gene has CDR1 SGHTA and CDR2 FQGTGA. V was trimmed by 4 bases and J by 7 bases, leaving 7 bases between them. The CDR3 runs to 12 residues. The CDR3 is CASSSPGGELFF. The CDR3 DNA is TGTGCCAGCAGCTCCCCGGGCGGGGAGCTGTTTTTT.

The rearrangement uses TRBV5-5 and TRBJ1-1; D call uncertain. The ends were cut back, 0 bases at V and 11 bases at J, with 11 bases in the middle. The CDR3 sequence is 12 residues long. Looked up from germline, CDR1 is SGHKS and CDR2 is YYEKEE (reference sequence). CDR3: CASSLGNTKAFF. DNA of the CDR3: TGTGCCAGCAGCTTGGGTAACACCAAGGCTTTCTTT.

The rearrangement joins TRBV13 to TRBJ2-3, with 9 bases identical to TRBD2. Germline-derived CDR1 and CDR2 are PRHDT and FYEKMQ (reference sequence). The ends lost 4 bases at V and 0 bases at J; junction bases unmatched: 5. This CDR3 contains 16 residues. The CDR3 region has the DNA TGTGCCAGCAGCTCAAGACTAGCGGCTAGCACAGATACGCAGTATTTT. This sequence encodes CASSSRLAASTDTQYF.

Concerning this clone: The same CDR3 arises from other DNA sequences in this sample as well. The CDR3 DNA reads as TGTGCCAGCAGTGAGCGGTACAATGAGCAGTTCTTC. Encoded protein: CASSERYNEQFF. The rearrangement uses TRBV6-1 and TRBJ2-1; unclear D gene. Germline CDR1 is MNHNS and CDR2 is SASEGT. Trimming pared 3 bases from V and 4 bases from J, leaving 4 bases between. The CDR3 has 12 amino acids.

The chain has TRBV9 and TRBJ2-5; 8 bases are shared with TRBD2. Trimming cost V 0 bases and J 4 bases; bases outside gene matches: 5. Germline values: CDR1 SGDLS, CDR2 YYNGEE. This CDR3 is built from 15 residues. CDR3 nucleotide sequence: TGTGCCAGCAGCGTAGGGGTAGCGGGGACAGAGACCCAGTACTTC. Translating it yields CASSVGVAGTETQYF.

This clone was detected only a few times. This chain joins TRBV10-1 and TRBJ2-6; the D is unclear. The length of the CDR3 is 13 residues. The V gene lost 3 bases and the J gene lost 6 bases, with 6 bases spanning the gap. Germline CDR1 reads WNHNN; CDR2 reads SYGVQD (reference sequence). The CDR3 DNA follows: TGCGCCAGCAGTGACTCCCTGGCCAACGTCCTGACTTTC. Translation: CASSDSLANVLTF.

The rearrangement uses TRBV9 and TRBJ2-1, with unresolved D. This CDR3 is 15 amino acids long. Germline V gives CDR1 SGDLS, CDR2 YYNGEE. V gave up 3 bases and J gave up 6 bases, with 16 bases separating them. This chain's CDR3 is CASSESLRESNEQFF. The CDR3 bases are TGTGCCAGCAGCGAGAGCTTAAGAGAATCCAATGAGCAGTTCTTC.